The clone carrying this T cell receptor (beta chain) was picked up a small number of times. Its antigen is currently unknown. This sample stems from a study of T cells in Graves' hyperthyroidism and ophthalmopathy. Study-wide results and limits: Prediction of ophthalmopathy progression came a median approximately 6.5 months pre-onset. Ophthalmopathy was distinguished from stable hyperthyroidism by 13 V-J signatures.

The TCR beta CDR3 regions underwent amplification using RNA transcripts as the source. Researchers ran a first-round RT-PCR on the TCR CDR3 using the HTBI primer set. TCRdb re-analysed the multiplex PCR reads in MiXCR, keeping a single row per CDR3 protein. Of roughly 710,000 distinct CDR3 sequences listed, around a third are singletons. Germline V gene lookup returns CDR1 SGHTA and CDR2 FQGNSA. The ends lost 5 bases at V and 0 bases at J; junction bases unmatched: 12. This CDR3 is 18 amino acids long. Diagnoses were made from clinical symptoms, serum measures (thyroxine and TRAb), thyroid ultrasound and orbital computed tomography.

The origin of this receptor is a woman in her forties with Graves' hyperthyroidism. Sample: blood. The chain joins TRBV7-2 to TRBJ2-3, with TRBD1 matching 9 bases. CDR3 loop: CASSARRTGTGSTDTQYF. The CDR3 DNA reads as TGTGCCAGCAGCGCAAGGAGGACCGGGACAGGGAGCACAGATACGCAGTATTTT.